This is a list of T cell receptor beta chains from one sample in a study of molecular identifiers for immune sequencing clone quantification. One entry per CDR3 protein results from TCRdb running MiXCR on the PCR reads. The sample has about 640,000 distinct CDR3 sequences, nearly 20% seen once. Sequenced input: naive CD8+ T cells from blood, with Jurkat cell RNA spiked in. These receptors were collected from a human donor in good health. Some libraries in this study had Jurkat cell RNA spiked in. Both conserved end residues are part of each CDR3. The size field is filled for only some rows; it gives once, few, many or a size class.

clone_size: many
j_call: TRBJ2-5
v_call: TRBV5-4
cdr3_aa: CASSQQGGETQYF

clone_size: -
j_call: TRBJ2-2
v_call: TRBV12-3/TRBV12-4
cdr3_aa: CASRSDAGELFF

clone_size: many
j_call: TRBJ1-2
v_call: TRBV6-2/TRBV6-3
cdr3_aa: CASSPGANYGYTF

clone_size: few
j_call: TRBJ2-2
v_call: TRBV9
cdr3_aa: CASSVGVTNTGELFF

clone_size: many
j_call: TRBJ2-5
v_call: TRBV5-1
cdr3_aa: CASSLEWTGGRETQYF

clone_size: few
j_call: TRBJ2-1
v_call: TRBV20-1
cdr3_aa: CSAPTYKAGKRGHNEQFF

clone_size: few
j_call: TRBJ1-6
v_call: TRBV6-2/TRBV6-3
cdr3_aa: CASSFDRLTLHF

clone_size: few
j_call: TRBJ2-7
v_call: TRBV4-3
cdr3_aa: CASSQEAGLFYEQYF

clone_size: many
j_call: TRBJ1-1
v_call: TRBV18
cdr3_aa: CASSPPVNTEAFF

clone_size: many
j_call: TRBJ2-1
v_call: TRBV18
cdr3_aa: CASSPSPGLAGEVEQFF

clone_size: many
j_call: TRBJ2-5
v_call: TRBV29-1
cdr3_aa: CSVDEQGVETQYF

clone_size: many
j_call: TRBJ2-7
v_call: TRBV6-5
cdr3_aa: CASIDGTTYEQYF

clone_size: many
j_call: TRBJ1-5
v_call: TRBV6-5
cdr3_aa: CASRAGPTAPQHF

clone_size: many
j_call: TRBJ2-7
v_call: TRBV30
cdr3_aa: CAWSVAFSYEQYF

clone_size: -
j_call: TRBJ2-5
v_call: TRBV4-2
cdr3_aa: CASSRVTTGGVETQYF

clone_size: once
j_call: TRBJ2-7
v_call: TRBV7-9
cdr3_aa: CASSLEEIAYEQYF

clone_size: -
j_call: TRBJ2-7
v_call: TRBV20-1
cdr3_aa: CSARAYGEQYF

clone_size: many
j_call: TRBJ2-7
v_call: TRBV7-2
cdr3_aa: CASSLGAWAYEQYF

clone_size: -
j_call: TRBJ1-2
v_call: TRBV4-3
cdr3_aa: CASSQDRTGTGGSYGYTF

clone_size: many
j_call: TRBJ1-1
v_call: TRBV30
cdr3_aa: CAWMTGPNTEAFF

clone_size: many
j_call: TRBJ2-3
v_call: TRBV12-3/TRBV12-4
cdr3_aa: CASSRTPPDRGTDTQYF

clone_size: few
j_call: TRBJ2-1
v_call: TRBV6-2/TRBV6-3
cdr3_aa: CASSYQASSYNEQFF

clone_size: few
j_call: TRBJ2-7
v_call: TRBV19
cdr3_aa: CASSVGTGSTYEQYF

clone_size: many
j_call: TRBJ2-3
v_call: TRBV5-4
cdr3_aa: CASSLTSGPTDTQYF

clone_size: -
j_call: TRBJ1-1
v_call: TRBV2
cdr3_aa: CASRPGPGGTGAFF

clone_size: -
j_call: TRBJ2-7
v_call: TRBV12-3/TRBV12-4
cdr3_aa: CASSFGIGGDYEQYF

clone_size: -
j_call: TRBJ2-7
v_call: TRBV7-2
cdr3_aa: CASSPQGATDEQYF

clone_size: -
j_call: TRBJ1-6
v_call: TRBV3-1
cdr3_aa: CASSQDIAGDALSYNSPLHF

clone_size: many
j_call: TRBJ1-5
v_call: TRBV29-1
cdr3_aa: CSVEDGVGQPQHF

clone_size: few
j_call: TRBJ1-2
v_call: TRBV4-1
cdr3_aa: CASSQLQGAYYGYTF

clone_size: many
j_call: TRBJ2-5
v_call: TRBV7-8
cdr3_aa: CASSLVRVETQYF

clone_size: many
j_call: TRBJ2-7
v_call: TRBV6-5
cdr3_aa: CASSEGDSPVSYEQYF

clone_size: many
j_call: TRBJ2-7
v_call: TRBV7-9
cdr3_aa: CASSSGQGLGEQYF

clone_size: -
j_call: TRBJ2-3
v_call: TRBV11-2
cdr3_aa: CASGFRGTDTQYF

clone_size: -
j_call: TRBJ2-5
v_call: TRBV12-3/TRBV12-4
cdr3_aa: CASSLDILETQYF

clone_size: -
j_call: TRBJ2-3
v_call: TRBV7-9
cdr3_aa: CASSEGTERTDTQYF

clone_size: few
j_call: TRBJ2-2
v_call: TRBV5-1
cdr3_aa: CASSSAGGTDTGELFF

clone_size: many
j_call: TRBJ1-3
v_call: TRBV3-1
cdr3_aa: CASSQGAGSTIYF